Following are 16 T cell receptor beta chains from one sample sequenced in a study of T cells in Graves' hyperthyroidism and ophthalmopathy (dated by TCRdb to the late 2010s). Library preparation used multiplex PCR. Sequencing used an Illumina HiSeq 2000. The TCR beta CDR3 regions were amplified from the RNA transcripts. The first round of RT-PCR for the TCR CDR3 was performed with the HTBI primer set and the Qiagen OneStep RT-PCR kit. The public reads were quality trimmed at Q25 with fastp and then assembled into clones with MiXCR by TCRdb, keeping productive beta chains. Rows with a matching CDR3 protein are joined into one entry that keeps the most common DNA and genes. The sample table records approximately 720,000 distinct CDR3 sequences; over 15% of these occur just once. The ten largest make up around 15% of the sample. Sequencing was performed on blood. These receptors all come from a woman in her forties or fifties with Graves' hyperthyroidism that later progressed to Graves' ophthalmopathy.

This clonotype was seen a single time. This chain joins TRBV7-2 and TRBJ1-4, with D perhaps matching TRBD1 (5 bases). Trimming took off 0 bases at V and 12 bases at J, with 11 bases between the two ends. Germline CDR1 SGHTA, CDR2 FQGNSA. This CDR3 is 13 amino acids long. The CDR3 sequence: CASSLAGGTELFF. In nucleotides, the CDR3 is TGTGCCAGCAGCTTAGCCGGGGGGACGGAACTGTTTTTT.

Details on this clonotype: At one of its ends the junction is not consistent with the germline gene, which may arise from a read error. The chain is built from TRBV2 and TRBJ2-1; D remains unclear. This CDR3 contains 15 residues. Germline lookup yields CDR1 SNHLY and CDR2 FYNNEI. The CDR3 sequence is CASSEGFSSYNERFF. The CDR3 DNA reads as TGTGCCAGCAGTGAGGGTTTTAGCTCCTACAATGAGCGGTTCTTC.

This clonotype was detected a few times. CDR3 residues: CSAQEQNVEKLFF. The CDR3 coding sequence is TGCAGTGCCCAGGAACAAAACGTAGAAAAACTGTTTTTT. The J gene is TRBJ1-4, the V gene TRBV20-1; D unclear. Deletions cut 6 bases from V and 8 bases from J, with 16 bases between. CDR3 length: 13 residues. CDR1 and CDR2 (germline): DFQATT, SNEGSKA (reference sequence).

The CDR3 loop is CASTIGTGGYNSPLHF. The CDR3 nucleotides are TGTGCCAGTACGATCGGGACAGGGGGCTATAATTCACCCCTCCACTTT. This rearrangement joins TRBV19 to TRBJ1-6, with 11 bases that match TRBD1. The CDR3 extends over 16 amino acids. Germline CDR1 LNHDA, CDR2 SQIVND (reference sequence). Trimming removed 7 bases from V and 3 bases from J; junction bases left unmatched: 5.

This clonotype showed up many times. This chain links TRBV7-6 with TRBJ1-6; 9 bases map to TRBD1. Trimming took 3 bases from V and 7 from J; bases not matched to a gene: 4. From germline, CDR1 is SGHVS and CDR2 FNYEAQ. There are 15 residues in the CDR3. CDR3 sequence reads: CASSFGTGRNSPLHF. The DNA for the CDR3 is TGTGCCAGCAGCTTCGGGACAGGGAGGAATTCACCCCTCCACTTT.

This clonotype has ten or more counts. The rearrangement links TRBV20-1 to TRBJ2-7, with 7 bases that match TRBD1. V lost 3 bases and J lost 5; bases outside the gene matches: 13. This CDR3 has 15 amino acids. Germline CDR1 is DFQATT and CDR2 is SNEGSKA (reference sequence). The CDR3 DNA sequence: TGCAGTGCTAGCCGCCGTACAGGGGAAGGGGACGAGCAGTACTTC. Amino acid sequence: CSASRRTGEGDEQYF.

There are a few counts of this clonotype. The chain is built from TRBV15 and TRBJ1-2; no reliable D call. Germline lookup yields CDR1 LNHNV and CDR2 YYDKDF (reference sequence). V gave up 1 base and J gave up 7 bases, with 4 bases separating them. CDR3 length equals 11 residues. The DNA for the CDR3 is TGTGCCACCAGCAGAGGGGGTGGCTACACCTTC. This gives the protein CATSRGGGYTF.

This clonotype was seen only a few times. CDR3 nucleotide sequence: TGCAGTGCTCATGGGGGGGACGGATCGAACACTGAAGCTTTCTTT. It is translated as CSAHGGDGSNTEAFF. J is TRBJ1-1 and V is TRBV20-1; a possible D gene is TRBD1 (5 bases). Trimming pared 5 bases from V and 1 base from J, leaving 17 bases between. The CDR3 length is 15 residues. In germline, CDR1 is DFQATT, CDR2 SNEGSKA (reference sequence).

The V call is TRBV5-1, the J call TRBJ2-1, with TRBD1 identical over 9 bases. The CDR3 is made up of 15 amino acids. CDR1 SGHRS and CDR2 YFSETQ come from the germline V gene. V trimming: 0 bases; J trimming: 6 bases; junction bases outside the gene matches: 4. CDR3 amino acids: CASSLVMTGGNEQFF. The CDR3 coding sequence is TGCGCCAGCAGCTTGGTCATGACAGGGGGCAATGAGCAGTTCTTC.

Ten or more counts support this clonotype. The chain carries TRBV12-3 or TRBV12-4 and TRBJ2-4; TRBD1 matches at 10 bases. The CDR3 has 19 amino acids. V dropped 3 bases and J dropped 3; count of bases not matched to a gene: 14. The CDR3 coding sequence is TGTGCCAGCAGTTTTGGGCCGGACAGGGGGGAGAGAGACAAAAACATTCAGTACTTC. Protein: CASSFGPDRGERDKNIQYF.

This clonotype has only a few counts. The chain combines TRBV19 with TRBJ1-2; 9 bases agree with TRBD1. The germline gives CDR1 LNHDA, CDR2 SQIVND (reference sequence). The CDR3 extends over 14 amino acids. Trimming removed 10 bases from V and 7 bases from J; junction bases left unmatched: 13. The CDR3 region is CATTPAQGAIGYTF. The CDR3, as DNA: TGTGCCACCACACCTGCACAGGGGGCTATTGGCTACACCTTC.

This clonotype was recorded at least ten times. The rearrangement links TRBV7-9 to TRBJ1-1; 8 positions agree with TRBD1. V trimming: 5 bases; J trimming: 1 base; junction bases outside the gene matches: 12. The germline CDR1 and CDR2 sequences are SEHNR and FQNEAQ (reference sequence). This CDR3 is built from 17 residues. The CDR3 reads CASSPTPGQVRNTEAFF. Here the CDR3 DNA reads TGTGCCAGCAGCCCTACCCCGGGACAGGTCCGGAACACTGAAGCTTTCTTT.

The chain has TRBV30 and TRBJ1-2, with a possible D match to TRBD1 (5 bases). Germline CDR1 is GTSNPN and CDR2 is SVGIG (reference sequence). The CDR3 has 12 amino acids. V lost 8 bases, J lost 2 bases, and 12 bases lay in between. CDR3 in DNA: TGTGCCCGGACGGGGACCAACTATGGCTACACCTTC. Protein: CARTGTNYGYTF.

In this sample, this clonotype turned up many times. The CDR3 bases are TGTGCCAGCATCTTGGGGGGGGCCCAAGAGACCCAGTACTTC. It specifies CASILGGAQETQYF. The chain joins TRBV7-2 to TRBJ2-5; D is possibly TRBD2 (7 bases). CDR3 length: 14 residues. Germline V gene data show CDR1 as SGHTA and CDR2 as FQGNSA. Trimming took off 7 bases at V and 1 base at J, with 13 bases between the two ends.

This clonotype appeared many times. The V gene is TRBV6-1, the J gene TRBJ1-1; the D gene is possibly TRBD1 (5 bases). CDR3 length: 12 amino acids. In germline, CDR1 is MNHNS, CDR2 SASEGT. CDR3 bases: TGTGCGGGGGGGTCTGGTGGCACTGAAGCTTTCTTT. This translates into CAGGSGGTEAFF.

This clonotype was picked up many times. This chain links TRBV4-1 with TRBJ1-2; 11 bases line up with TRBD1. The V gene end was trimmed by 3 bases and the J gene end by 1 base; junction bases not matched to a gene: 1. CDR3 size: 15 residues. Per germline, CDR1 MGHRA and CDR2 YSYEKL. Written as DNA, the CDR3 is TGCGCCAGCAGCCATGGGACAGGGGGTAACTATGGCTACACCTTC. Its translation: CASSHGTGGNYGYTF.